These T cell receptor beta chains were read from a single sample in a study of regulatory T cells in long-lasting Graves disease. MiXCR, applied by TCRdb to the multiplex PCR reads, yields one record per CDR3 protein. The sample includes 400,000 to 500,000 distinct CDR3 sequences, around 14% of them seen just once. These same records also appear under a second study, on T cells in Graves' hyperthyroidism and ophthalmopathy.

Specimen: peripheral blood mononuclear cells (PBMCs), collected at new diagnosis, from a patient treated with antithyroid drugs. The receptors were sampled from a woman aged 25 to 39 with Graves disease. CDR3s leave out the opening cysteine and the closing phenylalanine or tryptophan. Fields, in order: V gene, J gene, CDR3 protein.

TRBV13,TRBJ2-4,ASSLGRGDIQY
TRBV24-1,TRBJ2-7,ATSDLSGHEQY
TRBV19,TRBJ2-7,ASSNLRQLSYEQY
TRBV25-1,TRBJ2-7,ASSEPSRSLYEQY
TRBV2,TRBJ2-1,ASSLQGDNEQF
TRBV5-1,TRBJ2-1,ASSWGTSGRGSSYNEQF
TRBV6-1,TRBJ2-2,ASTPGANTGELF
TRBV4-1,TRBJ1-1,ASNPREDTEAF
TRBV3-1,TRBJ1-6,ASSLRQGLDNSPLH
TRBV6-2/TRBV6-3,TRBJ2-2,ASYRGTGWSGELF
TRBV3-1,TRBJ2-2,ASSQPKLGGDTGELF
TRBV11-3,TRBJ2-5,ASSLHPLSGETQY
TRBV3-1,TRBJ2-7,ASSQDLEFEQY
TRBV7-9,TRBJ1-4,ASSPGQGKNEKLF
TRBV9,TRBJ2-1,ASSLALAGADNEQF
TRBV19,TRBJ2-1,ASSMGLGVFSEQF
TRBV5-1,TRBJ1-1,ASSLGTVNTEAF
TRBV4-1,TRBJ2-2,ASSQKRNKAGELF
TRBV5-5,TRBJ2-2,ASSSETPGELF
TRBV2,TRBJ1-1,ASSEGQRINTEAF